This is a list of T cell receptor beta chains from one sample in a study of vaccination effects on CD4 cells after COVID-19. The repertoire was sequenced with immunoSEQ multiplex PCR; TCRdb's copy has only in-frame clones and lacks some. Here the sample spans under 40,000 clones, around 75% being singletons. No antigen has been assigned to these receptors. Here the sequenced sample was CD4+ T cells from PBMCs cultured without peptide, taken after COVID-19 vaccination. Receptors were obtained from a human donor who had a prior SARS-CoV-2 infection. CDR3s include the opening cysteine and the closing phenylalanine or tryptophan. Each record gives: J gene, clone size, CDR3 length, D gene, V gene, CDR3 protein, CDR3 DNA. A D gene is named only where the DNA matches it firmly. Size values are once, few and many counts, or a class for expanded clones, and some rows have none.

J gene: TRBJ2-2
clone size: few
CDR3 length: 14
D gene: .
V gene: TRBV7-3
CDR3 protein: CASSFRDNTGELFF
CDR3 DNA: TGTGCCAGCAGCTTCCGGGACAACACCGGGGAGCTGTTTTTT

J gene: TRBJ2-1
clone size: .
CDR3 length: 18
D gene: TRBD2
V gene: TRBV24-1
CDR3 protein: CATSDLQYGGRGSGEQFF
CDR3 DNA: TGTGCCACCAGTGATTTGCAATACGGCGGGAGGGGTTCGGGTGAGCAGTTCTTC

J gene: TRBJ2-7
clone size: .
CDR3 length: 15
D gene: .
V gene: TRBV11-3
CDR3 protein: CASSLGQGRDYEQYF
CDR3 DNA: TGTGCCAGCAGCTTAGGGCAGGGAAGAGACTACGAGCAGTACTTC

J gene: TRBJ1-4
clone size: .
CDR3 length: 15
D gene: .
V gene: TRBV4-3
CDR3 protein: CASSQVGLRNEKLFF
CDR3 DNA: TGCGCCAGCAGCCAAGTGGGTCTAAGGAATGAAAAACTGTTTTTT

J gene: TRBJ1-2
clone size: .
CDR3 length: 17
D gene: TRBD1
V gene: TRBV11-3
CDR3 protein: CASSRSRGTGTGDGYTF
CDR3 DNA: TGTGCCAGCAGCCGAAGTCGTGGAACCGGGACAGGGGACGGCTACACCTTC

J gene: TRBJ2-3
clone size: once
CDR3 length: 13
D gene: .
V gene: TRBV5-4
CDR3 protein: CASSLYGADTQYF
CDR3 DNA: TGTGCCAGCAGCCTGTACGGGGCAGATACGCAGTATTTT

J gene: TRBJ1-6
clone size: few
CDR3 length: 14
D gene: .
V gene: TRBV9
CDR3 protein: CASSVAGEGSPLHF
CDR3 DNA: TGTGCCAGCAGCGTAGCAGGGGAGGGTTCACCCCTCCACTTT

J gene: TRBJ2-1
clone size: .
CDR3 length: 15
D gene: TRBD2
V gene: TRBV5-1
CDR3 protein: CASSPLAGGRNEQFF
CDR3 DNA: TGCGCCAGCAGCCCTTTAGCGGGGGGGAGGAATGAGCAGTTCTTC

J gene: TRBJ1-2
clone size: .
CDR3 length: 16
D gene: .
V gene: TRBV7-9
CDR3 protein: CASSLGATFTNYGYTF
CDR3 DNA: TGTGCCAGCAGCTTAGGGGCAACTTTTACTAACTATGGCTACACCTTC

J gene: TRBJ1-3
clone size: .
CDR3 length: 14
D gene: TRBD1
V gene: TRBV9
CDR3 protein: CASSVQGVGNTIYF
CDR3 DNA: TGTGCCAGCAGCGTACAGGGGGTAGGAAACACCATATATTTT

J gene: TRBJ2-1
clone size: once
CDR3 length: 16
D gene: TRBD2
V gene: TRBV24-1
CDR3 protein: CATSDFIAGAYNEQFF
CDR3 DNA: TGTGCCACCAGTGATTTTATAGCGGGAGCCTACAATGAGCAGTTCTTC

J gene: TRBJ2-7
clone size: .
CDR3 length: 12
D gene: .
V gene: TRBV2
CDR3 protein: CASSGQIYEQYF
CDR3 DNA: TGTGCCAGCAGCGGACAGATATACGAGCAGTACTTC

J gene: TRBJ2-4
clone size: .
CDR3 length: 12
D gene: .
V gene: TRBV21-1
CDR3 protein: CASSLAKNIQYF
CDR3 DNA: TGTGCCAGCAGCCTAGCCAAAAACATTCAGTACTTC

J gene: TRBJ2-3
clone size: .
CDR3 length: 18
D gene: TRBD2
V gene: TRBV7-2
CDR3 protein: CASSSTRKLAGASDTQYF
CDR3 DNA: TGTGCCAGCAGCTCCACCCGAAAACTAGCGGGAGCGTCAGATACGCAGTATTTT

J gene: TRBJ2-7
clone size: few
CDR3 length: 14
D gene: .
V gene: TRBV2
CDR3 protein: CASTTQRESYEQYF
CDR3 DNA: TGTGCCAGCACAACCCAGAGGGAATCCTACGAGCAGTACTTC